Listed here are 29 T cell receptor beta chains from one sample, sequenced in a study of T cells in Graves' hyperthyroidism and ophthalmopathy. Amplification yielded TCR beta CDR3 regions, with RNA transcripts as the source. TCR CDR3 underwent first-round RT-PCR with the HTBI primer set. TCRdb re-analysed the multiplex PCR reads in MiXCR, keeping a single row per CDR3 protein. The table records approximately 530,000 distinct CDR3 sequences, just under 20% of them present only once. Sequenced input: blood. Source of these receptors: a man aged 40-50 years with Graves' ophthalmopathy.

This clonotype occurred many times. The chain carries TRBV2 and TRBJ2-5; TRBD2 matches at 8 bases. Germline V CDR1 and CDR2: SNHLY, FYNNEI. The CDR3 is 15 amino acids. With 4 bases clipped from V and 5 bases from J, the junction kept 9 bases outside the gene matches. The CDR3 DNA reads TGTGCCAGCAGTGGTCTCGGAGTAGCGGGGGAGACCCAGTACTTC. It specifies CASSGLGVAGETQYF. The full variable domain, in which reference TRBV2 and TRBJ2-5 provide the parts outside the CDR3, is EPEVTQTPSHQVTQMGQEVILRCVPISNHLYFYWYRQILGQKVEFLVSFYNNEISEKSEIFDDQFSVERPDGSNFTLKIRSTKLEDSAMYFCASSGLGVAGETQYFGPGTRLLVL.

This clonotype has ten or more counts. This chain uses TRBV7-9 with TRBJ2-1, with a weak D call TRBD2 (7 bases). In germline, CDR1 is SEHNR, CDR2 FQNEAQ (reference sequence). The CDR3 is 14 amino acids. V was clipped by 4 bases and J by 8 bases, with 15 bases between them. The CDR3 coding sequence is TGTGCCAGCAGCTCCGGCCAGGGGAGGGATGAGCAGTTCTTC. Amino acid sequence: CASSSGQGRDEQFF.

Many counts were recorded for this clonotype. CDR3 sequence (DNA): TGTGCCAGCAGTTCCCTGGGCCGAGGGTTGCGATCCTATGGCTACACCTTC. Residues: CASSSLGRGLRSYGYTF. V gene TRBV12-3 or TRBV12-4 combines with J gene TRBJ1-2; D is undetermined. The CDR3 length is 17 residues. V was trimmed by 4 bases and J by 4 bases, leaving 22 bases between them.

V usage is TRBV28 and J usage is TRBJ2-5; D is possibly TRBD1 or TRBD2 (5 bases each). Germline V gene data show CDR1 as MDHEN and CDR2 as SYDVKM. The CDR3 runs to 13 residues. The V end was cut by 6 bases, the J end by 5 bases, with 13 bases between. For the CDR3, the DNA is TGTGCCAGCAGAAGGGACCCCGCCGAGACCCAGTACTTC. It yields the protein CASRRDPAETQYF.

This clonotype was counted many times. The rearrangement links TRBV30 to TRBJ2-2, with D possibly TRBD1 on 6 matching bases. The germline CDR1 and CDR2 sequences are GTSNPN and SVGIG (reference sequence). The V gene lost 5 bases and the J gene lost 5 bases, with 9 bases spanning the gap. The CDR3 is 12 amino acids. CDR3 sequence reads: CAWEQGTGELFF. The CDR3 DNA is TGTGCCTGGGAACAGGGTACCGGGGAGCTGTTTTTT.

CDR3 nucleotides: TGCAGTGCTAGAGACACCCTCCGGGGCTTTATAAACTATGGCTACACCTTC. It encodes CSARDTLRGFINYGYTF. The chain has TRBV20-1 and TRBJ1-2; maybe TRBD1 (5 bases). CDR1 and CDR2 from the germline V gene are DFQATT and SNEGSKA (reference sequence). This CDR3 comprises 17 residues. Trimming took 0 bases from V and 2 from J, leaving 19 bases between them.

This clonotype was seen repeatedly, ten times or more. The chain employs TRBV12-3 or TRBV12-4 and TRBJ2-2; no clear D. The CDR3 extends over 14 amino acids. V gave up 5 bases and J gave up 7 bases, with 14 bases separating them. The CDR3 sequence: CASSPKARSGELFF. The CDR3 bases are TGTGCCAGCAGTCCTAAAGCACGTAGCGGGGAGCTGTTTTTT.

This clonotype has a count of ten or more. The rearrangement joins TRBV12-3 or TRBV12-4 to TRBJ2-1; 7 nucleotides match TRBD2. The CDR3 is 15 residues long. The trim removed 4 bases at V and 7 bases at J, leaving 10 bases unmatched. CDR3 amino acids: CASSYEGGALNEQFF. CDR3 bases: TGTGCCAGCAGTTATGAGGGAGGGGCCCTGAATGAGCAGTTCTTC.

This clonotype appeared many times. The gene calls are TRBV20-1 and TRBJ1-1; D not resolved. The CDR3 is 12 amino acids. Germline V gives CDR1 DFQATT, CDR2 SNEGSKA (reference sequence). With 4 bases removed from V and 3 bases from J, the gap between germline ends came to 9 bases. The CDR3 nucleotides are TGCAGTGCTACAGGACTTTACACTGAAGCTTTCTTT. It specifies CSATGLYTEAFF.

The V and J genes are TRBV30 and TRBJ2-1; 7 positions agree with TRBD2. Germline CDR1 and CDR2: GTSNPN and SVGIG (reference sequence). This CDR3 has 17 residues. The V gene end was trimmed by 0 bases and the J gene end by 2 bases; junction bases not matched to a gene: 10. The CDR3 reads CAWSVAVSGKTYNEQFF. The CDR3 DNA follows: TGTGCCTGGAGTGTGGCGGTCAGCGGGAAGACCTACAATGAGCAGTTCTTC. Supplemented by reference TRBV30 and TRBJ2-1, the full variable domain reads SQTIHQWPATLVQPVGSPLSLECTVEGTSNPNLYWYRQAAGRGLQLLFYSVGIGQISSEVPQNLSASRPQDRQFILSSKKLLLSDSGFYLCAWSVAVSGKTYNEQFFGPGTRLTVL.

This clonotype came up a few times. The chain has TRBV5-1 and TRBJ2-3; 8 bases are a match to TRBD2. Trimming took 0 bases from V and 2 from J; bases not matched to a gene: 2. Germline V gene sequence: CDR1 SGHRS, CDR2 YFSETQ. The CDR3 has 15 amino acids. CDR3 coding DNA: TGCGCCAGCAGCTTGGTAGCGGGGCCCACAGATACGCAGTATTTT. Its translation: CASSLVAGPTDTQYF.

The chain joins TRBV5-1 to TRBJ2-7, with D possibly matching TRBD1 (6 bases). The CDR3 spans 14 residues. CDR1 and CDR2 from the germline V gene are SGHRS and YFSETQ. V lost 0 bases to trimming and J lost 3 bases, with 10 bases between them. In nucleotides, the CDR3 is TGCGCCAGCAGCTTGGAGGACAGTTACTACGAGCAGTACTTC. Its protein is CASSLEDSYYEQYF. Full variable domain (outside the CDR3, taken from reference TRBV5-1 and TRBJ2-7): KAGVTQTPRYLIKTRGQQVTLSCSPISGHRSVSWYQQTPGQGLQFLFEYFSETQRNKGNFPGRFSGRQFSNSRSEMNVSTLELGDSALYLCASSLEDSYYEQYFGPGTRLTVT.

The J gene is TRBJ2-3, the V gene TRBV5-1, with 11 bases fitting TRBD2. The germline gives CDR1 SGHRS, CDR2 YFSETQ. Trimming at V came to 4 bases and at J to 4 bases, leaving 11 bases not matched to a gene. The CDR3 runs to 17 residues. The CDR3 DNA reads TGCGCCAGCAGCATAGGGACTAGCGGTTTTGGCGCAGATACGCAGTATTTT. This gives the protein CASSIGTSGFGADTQYF.

This clonotype was observed at least ten times. The CDR3 loop reads CASSRTAAYEQYF. CDR3 bases: TGTGCCAGCAGCCGGACGGCCGCCTACGAGCAGTACTTC. The genes are TRBV7-9 and TRBJ2-7, with D uncertain. Germline loops: CDR1 SEHNR, CDR2 FQNEAQ (reference sequence). The ends were cut back, 5 bases at V and 2 bases at J, with 10 bases in the middle. CDR3 size: 13 residues.

The chain uses TRBV7-9 and TRBJ2-7, with 10 bases identical to TRBD2. V trimming: 5 bases; J trimming: 4 bases; junction bases outside the gene matches: 11. CDR3 size: 16 residues. The germline gives CDR1 SEHNR, CDR2 FQNEAQ (reference sequence). The CDR3 loop is CASSPAAGGPTYEQYF. CDR3 bases: TGTGCCAGCAGCCCGGCAGCGGGGGGGCCGACATACGAGCAGTACTTC.

This clonotype showed up just a few times. V gene TRBV6-6 combines with J gene TRBJ1-1, with TRBD1 as a possible D gene (6 bases). The CDR3 is 15 residues long. The V end lost 0 bases, the J end lost 7 bases, and 15 bases lay between the germline ends. Germline V CDR1 and CDR2: MNHNY, SVGAGI (reference sequence). Written as DNA, the CDR3 is TGTGCCAGCAGTTACTCTAGGGGGAGGTCAGGTGAAGCTTTCTTT. This encodes CASSYSRGRSGEAFF.

This clonotype was seen repeatedly, ten times or more. The V gene is TRBV7-3, the J gene TRBJ2-7; 14 bases match TRBD2. Germline lookup yields CDR1 SGHTA and CDR2 FQGTGA. V trimming: 5 bases; J trimming: 6 bases; junction bases outside the gene matches: 6. The CDR3 covers 15 residues. CDR3 DNA: TGTGCCAGCAGCCGACTGGGGACTAGCGGGAGCGAGCAGTACTTC. It encodes CASSRLGTSGSEQYF.

This clonotype was detected many times. V usage is TRBV28 and J usage is TRBJ2-7, with D perhaps matching TRBD2 (6 bases). The CDR3 consists of 14 residues. V was trimmed by 5 bases and J by 5 bases, leaving 16 bases between them. The V gene's germline CDR1 is MDHEN and CDR2 SYDVKM. The CDR3 here is CASSARDWGNEQYF. The DNA of the CDR3 is TGTGCCAGCAGTGCCCGGGACTGGGGGAACGAGCAGTACTTC.

The sample holds many counts of this clonotype. The chain carries TRBV2 and TRBJ2-1; D gene unclear. V dropped 10 bases and J dropped 8 bases, with 18 bases sitting between them. Germline-derived CDR1 and CDR2 are SNHLY and FYNNEI. The CDR3 is made up of 13 amino acids. CDR3 nucleotide sequence: TGTGCCACGTCAGAGAATGGGTTAGATGAGCAGTTCTTC. It specifies CATSENGLDEQFF.

J is TRBJ2-1 and V is TRBV6-5; unclear D gene. Per germline, CDR1 MNHEY and CDR2 SVGAGI. V lost 3 bases to trimming and J lost 7 bases, with 7 bases between them. The CDR3 contains 12 residues. The CDR3 bases are TGTGCCAGCAGTTATTTCGGGAATGAGCAGTTCTTC. Translation gives CASSYFGNEQFF.

This clonotype was seen once. The gene calls are TRBV2 and TRBJ2-1; 8 bases are shared with TRBD2. V lost 8 bases and J lost 11; bases outside the gene matches: 8. The CDR3 extends over 12 amino acids. Germline V gene sequence: CDR1 SNHLY, CDR2 FYNNEI. The CDR3 loop reads CASDFGGGQQFF. Here the CDR3 DNA reads TGTGCCAGCGACTTCGGGGGGGGTCAGCAGTTCTTC.

This sequence joins TRBV5-8 and TRBJ2-1, with no clear D. Germline loops: CDR1 SGHTS, CDR2 YDEGEE. The CDR3 consists of 16 residues. V was trimmed by 1 base and J by 0 bases, leaving 11 bases between them. The CDR3 sequence: CASSLKGLTSYNEQFF. CDR3 coding DNA: TGTGCCAGCAGCTTGAAGGGATTAACCTCCTACAATGAGCAGTTCTTC.

This clonotype has a handful of counts. The V gene is TRBV5-6, the J gene TRBJ2-2; D not resolved. Trimming shortened V by 1 base and J by 5 bases, and 6 bases separated the two germline ends. The CDR3 is 13 amino acids. CDR1 is SGHDT, CDR2 YYEEEE, per germline. The CDR3 nucleotides are TGTGCCAGCAGCTTGCCAGTAACCGGGGAGCTGTTTTTT. It translates to CASSLPVTGELFF.

The chain carries TRBV7-9 and TRBJ1-1, with 9 bases fitting TRBD1. The germline gives CDR1 SEHNR, CDR2 FQNEAQ (reference sequence). CDR3 size: 15 residues. The V gene end was trimmed by 4 bases and the J gene end by 3 bases; junction bases not matched to a gene: 6. The CDR3 sequence is CASSSTGGMDTEAFF. As DNA, the CDR3 is TGTGCCAGCAGCTCCACAGGGGGCATGGACACTGAAGCTTTCTTT.

In regard to this clonotype: A read error may explain this, as a much larger clone is one base away. The rearrangement joins TRBV11-2 to TRBJ2-7, with D possibly matching TRBD1 (6 bases). Looked up from germline, CDR1 is SGHAT and CDR2 is FQNNGV. This CDR3 comprises 14 residues. DNA for the CDR3: TGTGCCAGCGGCTTAGGGATAGGGGGCTACGAGCAGTACTTC. It specifies CASGLGIGGYEQYF.

This clonotype has just a few counts. The rearrangement links TRBV20-1 to TRBJ1-6; unclear D gene. Trimming took off 4 bases at V and 13 bases at J, with 11 bases between the two ends. The CDR3 sequence is 11 residues long. The germline CDR1 and CDR2 sequences are DFQATT and SNEGSKA (reference sequence). Here the CDR3 reads CSANEFGPLHF. CDR3 coding DNA: TGCAGTGCTAACGAATTCGGGCCCCTCCACTTT.

This clonotype came up many times. The chain couples TRBV5-1 to TRBJ2-5; weak D call: TRBD2 (6 bases). V was clipped by 5 bases and J by 1 base, with 6 bases between them. Germline CDR1 and CDR2: SGHRS and YFSETQ. The CDR3 length is 12 residues. The CDR3 is CASRRGQETQYF. The CDR3 coding sequence is TGCGCCAGCAGGCGGGGCCAAGAGACCCAGTACTTC.

As for this clonotype: Given a much more abundant clone one base away, this may be a read error. The chain couples TRBV12-3 or TRBV12-4 to TRBJ1-2; D is undetermined. The CDR3 totals 13 residues. V dropped 2 bases and J dropped 8 bases, with 12 bases sitting between them. CDR3 nucleotides: TGTGCCAGCAGTTTACTCGGTGAGGGCGGCTACACCTTC. Translating gives CASSLLGEGGYTF.

The V gene is TRBV6-2 or TRBV6-3, the J gene TRBJ2-3, with D possibly TRBD1 on 6 matching bases. The germline gives CDR1 MNHEY, CDR2 SVGEGT. The CDR3 runs 17 residues. V lost 5 bases and J lost 2, with 20 bases in between. CDR3 region: CASSEAAGTIITDTQYF. In DNA form, the CDR3 reads TGTGCCAGCAGTGAAGCGGCCGGGACAATCATCACAGATACGCAGTATTTT.